This TCR beta chain comes out of a study of CD8 T cells in ankylosing spondylitis (dated by TCRdb to 2016 to 2017). Concerning the study at large: The study profiled T cell receptor beta repertoires in healthy donors and ankylosing spondylitis patients to find disease-linked TCR variants. The full study cohort comprised 25 ankylosing spondylitis patients and around 100 healthy donors. Peripheral blood was sampled, and synovial fluid was additionally collected from ankylosing spondylitis patients.

Via the germline V gene, CDR1 is SGHDT and CDR2 YYEEEE. The CDR3 spans 15 residues, from the cysteine through the phenylalanine. Only CDR3 DNA remains: 45 bases, in frame from the first base. Trimming leaves V shorter by 4 bases and J shorter by 4 bases, with the junction holding 9 bases beyond the gene matches. These reads were obtained on an Illumina HiSeq 2500. TCR beta libraries were prepared by quantitative 5'-RACE with molecular barcodes. From the authors' description of their analysis: A new computational method, built on a probabilistic model of VDJ rearrangement, was used to identify disease-linked TCR variants. TCRdb trimmed public reads at Q25 via fastp, called clones via MiXCR and kept in-frame beta chains. Merged by CDR3 protein, the rows form single entries marked with the most common genes and DNA. These V and J calls originate from TCRdb's pipeline instead of the authors' own analysis. This sample gives fewer than 650,000 distinct CDR3 sequences in total; about 12% of them show up just once. Approximately 6.2% of the sample rests with the top ten.

This clonotype was seen more than once but under ten times. Its recognized antigen is unknown. Base qualities are not recorded, but no much larger clone differs from it by a single base. Paper-wide results and their limitations: The disease-linked clones had a CD8+ phenotype and were found at relatively low frequencies in peripheral blood. Some of the motif variants had been reported before in the synovial fluid and blood of reactive arthritis patients, a finding that suggests common disease-initiation mechanisms. A TCR beta motif made up of seven or eight highly homologous amino acid variants appeared to be characteristic of blood from ankylosing spondylitis patients. According to the report, matched synovial fluid samples from ankylosing spondylitis patients were significantly enriched for the disease-linked clones.

The source of this sequence is a male donor with ankylosing spondylitis. This chain is built from TRBV5-6 and TRBJ1-2, and 8 junctional nucleotides match TRBD1. The material sequenced was blood, either unsorted or a sorted T cell fraction (not recorded which). The CDR3 protein sequence reads: CASSPNAGTGYGYTF. The bases read TGTGCCAGCAGCCCCAACGCCGGGACAGGCTATGGCTACACCTTC.